These T cell receptor beta chains were read from a single sample in a study of cytomegalovirus exposure and HLA in healthy donors. Only in-frame clones appear in the TCRdb table, and some are missing; sequencing was by immunoSEQ multiplex PCR. The sample records over 130,000 clones, under 75% being singletons. Sequenced: PBMCs. These receptors were collected from a woman aged 60 to 75 in good health and CMV-seropositive. Each CDR3 is given with its conserved first and last residue. A D gene is named only where the DNA matches it firmly. A clone size is listed for some rows: how often the clone was seen (once, few, many), or a class if it is expanded.

CDR3,DNA,size,D,V,J
CASSVQGQGAGELFF,TGTGCCAGCAGCGTACAGGGCCAAGGGGCCGGGGAGCTGTTTTTT,.,.,TRBV4-2,TRBJ2-2
CASSLKAVGQETQYF,TGCGCCAGCAGCCTTAAGGCGGTCGGCCAAGAGACCCAGTACTTC,.,.,TRBV4-3,TRBJ2-5
CASSGRLAAPYNEQFF,TGTGCCAGCAGTGGCAGACTAGCGGCGCCCTACAATGAGCAGTTCTTC,once,TRBD2,TRBV28,TRBJ2-1
CASRGPGLAGAVYF,TGTGCCAGCAGAGGACCGGGACTAGCGGGAGCGGTGTACTTC,.,TRBD2,TRBV9,TRBJ2-7
CASSAPRDTVLKRDEAFF,TGTGCCAGTAGTGCGCCCCGGGACACGGTATTAAAGCGTGATGAAGCTTTCTTT,.,.,TRBV19,TRBJ1-1
CASSWGGTRVAYNEQFF,TGCGCCAGCAGCTGGGGCGGGACTAGGGTTGCTTACAATGAGCAGTTCTTC,.,TRBD2,TRBV5-1,TRBJ2-1
CASSQDVGGRTGELFF,TGCGCCAGCAGCCAAGATGTGGGAGGGAGGACCGGGGAGCTGTTTTTT,.,TRBD2,TRBV4-1,TRBJ2-2
CASRLAGGVNTGELFF,TGTGCCAGCAGGCTAGCGGGAGGGGTGAACACCGGGGAGCTGTTTTTT,.,TRBD2,TRBV28,TRBJ2-2
CASSRDTSTNEKLFF,TGCGCCAGCAGCCGAGACACCTCAACTAATGAAAAACTGTTTTTT,.,.,TRBV5-1,TRBJ1-4
CASSLMAGGGKETQYF,TGTGCCAGCAGCTTAATGGCGGGAGGGGGGAAAGAGACCCAGTACTTC,few,TRBD2,TRBV7-3,TRBJ2-5
CASRDSNQETQYF,TGTGCCAGCAGAGACTCGAACCAAGAGACCCAGTACTTC,few,.,TRBV6-6,TRBJ2-5
CASSLRGPENEQFF,TGTGCCAGCAGCCTGCGGGGTCCGGAGAATGAGCAGTTCTTC,few,.,TRBV7-2,TRBJ2-1
CASSLSLAGETQYF,TGCGCCAGCAGCTTGAGCCTAGCGGGAGAGACCCAGTACTTC,.,TRBD2,TRBV5-1,TRBJ2-5
CASSRGLAGPMQFF,TGTGCCAGCAGTCGGGGACTAGCGGGGCCTATGCAGTTCTTC,.,TRBD2,TRBV6-5,TRBJ2-1
CASSVRGQGTDTQYF,TGTGCCAGCAGCGTAAGGGGACAGGGCACAGATACGCAGTATTTT,.,TRBD1,TRBV9,TRBJ2-3
CAWSVGQGNQETQYF,TGTGCCTGGAGTGTGGGACAGGGGAACCAAGAGACCCAGTACTTC,.,TRBD1,TRBV30,TRBJ2-5
CASSLTLEGTEAFF,TGCGCCAGCAGCTTGACTTTGGAGGGGACTGAAGCTTTCTTT,.,.,TRBV5-1,TRBJ1-1
CAWSRSEEDNSPLHF,TGTGCCTGGTCCCGCTCAGAGGAGGATAATTCACCCCTCCACTTT,few,.,TRBV30,TRBJ1-6
CASSLRGSYEQYF,TGTGCCAGCAGTTTACGGGGTTCCTACGAGCAGTACTTC,few,.,TRBV27,TRBJ2-7
CASSVGTGGSSETQYF,TGTGCCAGCAGCGTGGGGACAGGGGGTAGTTCGGAGACCCAGTACTTC,.,TRBD1,TRBV9,TRBJ2-5
CASSATVSNQPQHF,TGTGCCAGTAGTGCGACAGTTAGCAATCAGCCCCAGCATTTT,.,.,TRBV19,TRBJ1-5
CASSPGGGEPQHF,TGTGCCAGCTCACCGGGAGGTGGGGAGCCCCAGCATTTT,few,.,TRBV18,TRBJ1-5
CASSIDYGAFNTGELFF,TGTGCCAGTAGTATAGACTATGGGGCCTTCAACACCGGGGAGCTGTTTTTT,.,.,TRBV19,TRBJ2-2
CASSLGASTDTQYF,TGTGCCAGCAGCTTAGGGGCTAGCACAGATACGCAGTATTTT,.,.,TRBV7-2,TRBJ2-3
CASRGTSGKETQYF,TGTGCCAGCAGAGGGACTAGCGGGAAAGAGACCCAGTACTTC,.,TRBD2,TRBV27,TRBJ2-5
CASSGVGGEDEQFF,TGTGCCAGCAGTGGGGTAGGTGGGGAGGATGAGCAGTTCTTC,.,.,TRBV2,TRBJ2-1
CASSISGSRSYEQYF,TGCGCCAGCAGCATTAGCGGGAGCAGAAGTTACGAGCAGTACTTC,.,TRBD2,TRBV5-1,TRBJ2-7
CASSLAGGYEQYF,TGTGCCAGCAGCTTGGCCGGCGGCTACGAGCAGTACTTC,.,.,TRBV7-6,TRBJ2-7